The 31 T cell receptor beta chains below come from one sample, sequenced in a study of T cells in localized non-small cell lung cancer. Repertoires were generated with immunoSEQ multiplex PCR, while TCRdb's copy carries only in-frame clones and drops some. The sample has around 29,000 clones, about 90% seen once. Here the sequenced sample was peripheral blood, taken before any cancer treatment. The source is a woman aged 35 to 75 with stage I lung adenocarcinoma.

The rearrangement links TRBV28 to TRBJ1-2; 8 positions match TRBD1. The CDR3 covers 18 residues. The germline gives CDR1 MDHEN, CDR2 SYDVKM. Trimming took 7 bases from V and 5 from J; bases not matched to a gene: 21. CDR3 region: CASTPGPLDRGIYYGYTF. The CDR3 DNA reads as TGTGCCAGCACTCCCGGGCCCCTCGACAGGGGCATATATTATGGCTACACCTTC.

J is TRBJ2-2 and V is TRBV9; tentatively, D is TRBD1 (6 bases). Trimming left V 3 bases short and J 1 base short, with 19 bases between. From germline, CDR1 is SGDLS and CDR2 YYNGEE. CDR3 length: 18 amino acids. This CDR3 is CASSAKEGGKGNTGELFF. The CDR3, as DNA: TGTGCCAGCAGCGCCAAAGAAGGGGGAAAAGGGAACACCGGGGAGCTGTTTTTT.

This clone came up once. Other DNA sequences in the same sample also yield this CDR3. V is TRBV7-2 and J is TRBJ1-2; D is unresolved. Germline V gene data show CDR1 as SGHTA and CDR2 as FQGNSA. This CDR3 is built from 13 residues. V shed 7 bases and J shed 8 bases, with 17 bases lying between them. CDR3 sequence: CASTPYQTGGYTF. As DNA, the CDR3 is TGTGCCAGCACGCCCTACCAAACGGGAGGCTACACCTTC.

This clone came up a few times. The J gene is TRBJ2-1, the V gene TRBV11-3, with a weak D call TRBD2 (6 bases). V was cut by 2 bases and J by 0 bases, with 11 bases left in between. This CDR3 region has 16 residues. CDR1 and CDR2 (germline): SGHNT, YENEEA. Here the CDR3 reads CASSLMGLSSYNEQFF. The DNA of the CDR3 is TGTGCCAGCAGCTTAATGGGACTGAGCTCCTACAATGAGCAGTTCTTC.

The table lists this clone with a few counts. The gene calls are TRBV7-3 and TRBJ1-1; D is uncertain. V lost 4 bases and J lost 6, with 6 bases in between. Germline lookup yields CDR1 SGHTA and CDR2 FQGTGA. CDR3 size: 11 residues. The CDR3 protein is CASSSPSEAFF. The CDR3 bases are TGTGCCAGCAGCTCACCATCTGAAGCTTTCTTT.

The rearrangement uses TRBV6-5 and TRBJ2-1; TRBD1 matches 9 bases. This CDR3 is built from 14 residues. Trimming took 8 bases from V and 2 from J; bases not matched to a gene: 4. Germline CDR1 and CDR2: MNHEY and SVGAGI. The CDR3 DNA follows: TGTGCCAGCGGTGGGACAGGGCCCTACAATGAGCAGTTCTTC. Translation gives CASGGTGPYNEQFF.

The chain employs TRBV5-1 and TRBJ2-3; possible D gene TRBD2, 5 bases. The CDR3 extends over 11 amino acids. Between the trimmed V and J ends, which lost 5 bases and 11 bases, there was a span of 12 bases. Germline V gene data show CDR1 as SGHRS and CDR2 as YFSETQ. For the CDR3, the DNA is TGCGCCAGCAGTACCGGGATCGAGCAGTATTTT. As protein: CASSTGIEQYF.

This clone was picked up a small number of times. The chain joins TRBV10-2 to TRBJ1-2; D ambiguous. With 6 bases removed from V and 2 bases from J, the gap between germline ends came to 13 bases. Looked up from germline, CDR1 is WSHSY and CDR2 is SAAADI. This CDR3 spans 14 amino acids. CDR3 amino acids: CASREEGANYGYTF. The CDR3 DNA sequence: TGCGCCAGCAGGGAGGAGGGTGCCAACTATGGCTACACCTTC.

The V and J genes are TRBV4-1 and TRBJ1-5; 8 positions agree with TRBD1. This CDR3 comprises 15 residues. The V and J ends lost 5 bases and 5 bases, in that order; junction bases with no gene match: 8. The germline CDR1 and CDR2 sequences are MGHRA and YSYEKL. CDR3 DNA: TGCGCCAGCAGCTCTGGACAGGGAGATGATCAGCCCCAGCATTTT. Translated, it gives CASSSGQGDDQPQHF.

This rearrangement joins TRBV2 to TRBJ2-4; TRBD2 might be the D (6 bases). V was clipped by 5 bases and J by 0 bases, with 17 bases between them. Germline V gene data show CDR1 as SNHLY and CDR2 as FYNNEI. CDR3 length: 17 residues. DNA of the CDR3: TGTGCCAGCAGTTCCCTGTCAGGGACTCTAGCCAAAAACATTCAGTACTTC. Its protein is CASSSLSGTLAKNIQYF.

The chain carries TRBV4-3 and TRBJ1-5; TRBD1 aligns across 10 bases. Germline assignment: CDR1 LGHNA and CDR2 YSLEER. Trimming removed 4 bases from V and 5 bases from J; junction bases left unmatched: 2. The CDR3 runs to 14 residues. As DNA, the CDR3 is TGCGCCAGCAGCCCGACAGGGGGCGATCAGCCCCAGCATTTT. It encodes CASSPTGGDQPQHF.

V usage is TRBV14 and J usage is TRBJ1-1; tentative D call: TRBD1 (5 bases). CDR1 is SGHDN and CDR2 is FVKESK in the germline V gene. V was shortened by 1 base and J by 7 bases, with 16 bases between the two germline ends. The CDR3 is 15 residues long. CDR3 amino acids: CASSQVWSGPIEAFF. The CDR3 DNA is TGTGCCAGCAGCCAAGTGTGGTCAGGGCCAATTGAAGCTTTCTTT.

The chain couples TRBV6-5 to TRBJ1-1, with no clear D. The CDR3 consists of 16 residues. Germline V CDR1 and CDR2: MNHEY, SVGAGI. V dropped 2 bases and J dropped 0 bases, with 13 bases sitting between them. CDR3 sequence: CASSYNVGGLNTEAFF. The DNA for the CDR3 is TGTGCCAGCAGTTACAATGTTGGAGGTCTGAACACTGAAGCTTTCTTT.

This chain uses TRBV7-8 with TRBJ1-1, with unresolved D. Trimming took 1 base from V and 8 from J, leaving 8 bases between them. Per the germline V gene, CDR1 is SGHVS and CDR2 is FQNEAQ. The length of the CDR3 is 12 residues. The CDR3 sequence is CASSLGEGEAFF. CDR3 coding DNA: TGTGCCAGCAGCTTAGGAGAAGGGGAAGCTTTCTTT.

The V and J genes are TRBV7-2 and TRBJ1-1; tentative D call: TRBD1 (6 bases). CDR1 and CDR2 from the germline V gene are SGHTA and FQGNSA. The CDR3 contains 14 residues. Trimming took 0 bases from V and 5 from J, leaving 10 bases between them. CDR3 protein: CASSLARGQTEAFF. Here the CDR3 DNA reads TGTGCCAGCAGCTTAGCGCGCGGACAGACTGAAGCTTTCTTT.

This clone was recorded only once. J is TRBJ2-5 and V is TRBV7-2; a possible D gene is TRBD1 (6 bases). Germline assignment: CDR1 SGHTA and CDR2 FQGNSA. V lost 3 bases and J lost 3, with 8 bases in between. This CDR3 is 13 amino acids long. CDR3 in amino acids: CASSFTGKETQYF. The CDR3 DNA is TGTGCCAGCAGCTTTACAGGGAAAGAGACCCAGTACTTC.

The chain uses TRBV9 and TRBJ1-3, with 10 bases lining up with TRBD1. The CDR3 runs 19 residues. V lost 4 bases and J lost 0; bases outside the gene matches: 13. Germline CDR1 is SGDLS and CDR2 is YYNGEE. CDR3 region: CASSSPGQGPTNSGNTIYF. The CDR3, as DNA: TGTGCCAGCAGCTCACCGGGACAGGGGCCGACCAACTCTGGAAACACCATATATTTT.

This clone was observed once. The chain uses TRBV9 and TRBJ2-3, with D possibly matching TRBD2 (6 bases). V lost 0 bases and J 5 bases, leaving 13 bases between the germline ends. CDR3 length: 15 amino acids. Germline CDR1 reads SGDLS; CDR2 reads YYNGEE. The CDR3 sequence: CASSVGGLDRDTQYF. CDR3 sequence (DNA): TGTGCCAGCAGCGTAGGGGGACTGGACCGAGATACGCAGTATTTT. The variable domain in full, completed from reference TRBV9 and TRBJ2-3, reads DSGVTQTPKHLITATGQRVTLRCSPRSGDLSVYWYQQSLDQGLQFLIQYYNGEERAKGNILERFSAQQFPDLHSELNLSSLELGDSALYFCASSVGGLDRDTQYFGPGTRLTVL.

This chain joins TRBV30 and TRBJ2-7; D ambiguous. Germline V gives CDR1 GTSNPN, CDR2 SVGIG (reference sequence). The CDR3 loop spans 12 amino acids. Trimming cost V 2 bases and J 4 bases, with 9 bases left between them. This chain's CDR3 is CAWSPGRYEQYF. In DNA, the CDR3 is TGTGCCTGGAGTCCCGGAAGATACGAGCAGTACTTC. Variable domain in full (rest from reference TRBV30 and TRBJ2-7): SQTIHQWPATLVQPVGSPLSLECTVEGTSNPNLYWYRQAAGRGLQLLFYSVGIGQISSEVPQNLSASRPQDRQFILSSKKLLLSDSGFYLCAWSPGRYEQYFGPGTRLTVT.

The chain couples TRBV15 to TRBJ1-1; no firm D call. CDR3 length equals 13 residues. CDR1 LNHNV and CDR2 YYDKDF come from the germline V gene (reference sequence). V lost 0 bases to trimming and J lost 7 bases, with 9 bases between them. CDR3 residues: CATSRDVRNEAFF. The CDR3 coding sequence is TGTGCCACCAGCAGAGATGTCCGGAATGAAGCTTTCTTT.

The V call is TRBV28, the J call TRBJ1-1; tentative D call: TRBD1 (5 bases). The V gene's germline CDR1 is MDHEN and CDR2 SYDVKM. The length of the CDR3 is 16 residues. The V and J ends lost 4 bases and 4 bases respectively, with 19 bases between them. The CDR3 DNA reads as TGTGCCAGCAGTTCAAGGGGCGCGGGGTTGACCACTGAAGCTTTCTTT. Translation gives CASSSRGAGLTTEAFF.

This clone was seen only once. CDR3 DNA: TGTGCCAGCAGTTACTCGCCGTCTGGAAACACCATATATTTT. It is translated as CASSYSPSGNTIYF. The genes are TRBV6-5 and TRBJ1-3; no clear D. V was cut by 0 bases and J by 1 base, with 4 bases left in between. Per germline, CDR1 MNHEY and CDR2 SVGAGI. The CDR3 consists of 14 residues.

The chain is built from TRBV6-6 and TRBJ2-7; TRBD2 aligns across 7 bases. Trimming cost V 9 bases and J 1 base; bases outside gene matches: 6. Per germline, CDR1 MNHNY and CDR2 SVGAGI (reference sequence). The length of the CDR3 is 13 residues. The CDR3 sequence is CASRWRESYEQYF. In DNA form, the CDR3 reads TGTGCCAGTCGTTGGCGGGAGTCCTACGAGCAGTACTTC.

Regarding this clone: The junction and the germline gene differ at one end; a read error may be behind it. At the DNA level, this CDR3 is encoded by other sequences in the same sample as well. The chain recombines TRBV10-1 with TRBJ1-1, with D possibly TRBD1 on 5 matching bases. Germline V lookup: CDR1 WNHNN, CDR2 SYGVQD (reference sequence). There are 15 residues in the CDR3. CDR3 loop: CASSEGGTAGTEAFF. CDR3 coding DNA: TGCGCCAGCAGTGAGGGGGGGACGGCGGGCACTGAAGCCTTCTTT.

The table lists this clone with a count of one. CDR3 in DNA: TGTGCCAGCAGTGAAGCGGGGGGCTACGAGCAGTACTTC. As protein: CASSEAGGYEQYF. V gene TRBV25-1 combines with J gene TRBJ2-7; 8 bases align to TRBD2. The CDR3 runs 13 residues. V shed 2 bases, J shed 3 bases, and the junction held 0 bases outside the gene matches. The germline gives CDR1 MGHDK, CDR2 SYGVNS.

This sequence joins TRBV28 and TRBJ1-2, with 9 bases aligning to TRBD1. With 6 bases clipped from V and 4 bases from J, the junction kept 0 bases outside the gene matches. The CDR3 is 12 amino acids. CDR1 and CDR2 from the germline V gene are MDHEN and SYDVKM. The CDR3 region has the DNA TGTGCCAGCAGGGACAGGGGCTATGGCTACACCTTC. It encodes CASRDRGYGYTF.

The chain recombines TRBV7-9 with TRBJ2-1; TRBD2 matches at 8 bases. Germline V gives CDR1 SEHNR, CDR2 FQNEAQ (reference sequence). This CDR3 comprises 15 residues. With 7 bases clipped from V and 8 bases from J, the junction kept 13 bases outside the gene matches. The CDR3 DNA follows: TGTGCCAGCACCTCTACGGGACTAGTGTGGGATGAGCAGTTCTTC. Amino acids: CASTSTGLVWDEQFF.

This CDR3 is CSVQGQGRNTIYF. In DNA form, the CDR3 reads TGCAGCGTTCAGGGGCAAGGGAGAAACACCATATATTTT. This sequence joins TRBV29-1 and TRBJ1-3; TRBD1 is a possible D gene (6 bases). The V end was cut by 5 bases, the J end by 5 bases, with 13 bases between. The CDR3 loop spans 13 amino acids. CDR1 SQVTM and CDR2 ANQGSEA come from the germline V gene. Full variable domain (rest looked up from reference TRBV29-1 and TRBJ1-3): SAVISQKPSRDICQRGTSLTIQCQVDSQVTMMFWYRQQPGQSLTLIATANQGSEATYESGFVIDKFPISRPNLTFSTLTVSNMSPEDSSIYLCSVQGQGRNTIYFGEGSWLTVV.

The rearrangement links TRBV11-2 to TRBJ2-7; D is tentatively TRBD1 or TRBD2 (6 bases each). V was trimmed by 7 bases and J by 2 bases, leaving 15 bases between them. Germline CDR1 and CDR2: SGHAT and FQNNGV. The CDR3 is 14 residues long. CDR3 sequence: CASTPVGGTYEQYF. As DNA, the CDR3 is TGTGCCAGCACCCCTGTGGGGGGCACCTACGAGCAGTACTTC.

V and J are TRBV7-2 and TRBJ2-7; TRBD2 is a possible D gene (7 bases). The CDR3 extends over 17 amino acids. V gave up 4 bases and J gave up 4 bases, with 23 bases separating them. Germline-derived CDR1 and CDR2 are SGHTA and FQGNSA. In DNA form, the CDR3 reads TGTGCCAGCAGCTCCCTTGGAGGGGGGGTGCTTGTGTACGAGCAGTACTTC. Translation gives CASSSLGGGVLVYEQYF.

CDR3: CASSPMGRGAGNTIYF. The CDR3 coding sequence is TGTGCCAGCAGCCCAATGGGGAGGGGGGCTGGAAACACCATATATTTT. The rearrangement links TRBV7-2 to TRBJ1-3, with D possibly being TRBD1 (6 bases). This CDR3 comprises 16 residues. Germline CDR1 SGHTA, CDR2 FQGNSA. V lost 5 bases and J 2 bases, leaving 16 bases between the germline ends.